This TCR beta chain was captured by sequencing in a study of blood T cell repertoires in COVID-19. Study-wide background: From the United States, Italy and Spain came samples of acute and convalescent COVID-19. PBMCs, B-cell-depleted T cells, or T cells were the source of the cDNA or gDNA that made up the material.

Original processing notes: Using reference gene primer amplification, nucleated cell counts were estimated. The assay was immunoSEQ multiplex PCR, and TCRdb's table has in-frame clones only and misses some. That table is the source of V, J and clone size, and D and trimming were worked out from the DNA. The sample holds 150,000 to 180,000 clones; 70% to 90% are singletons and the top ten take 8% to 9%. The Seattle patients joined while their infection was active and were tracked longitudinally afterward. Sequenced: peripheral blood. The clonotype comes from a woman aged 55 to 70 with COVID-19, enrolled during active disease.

CDR3 loop: CASSILSGANVLTF. DNA of the CDR3: TGTGCCAGTAGTATCCTCTCTGGGGCCAACGTCCTGACTTTC. V usage is TRBV19 and J usage is TRBJ2-6; D is ambiguous. This CDR3 is built from 14 residues. Germline V CDR1 and CDR2: LNHDA, SQIVND (reference sequence). Trimming cost V 3 bases and J 0 bases, with 3 bases left between them.